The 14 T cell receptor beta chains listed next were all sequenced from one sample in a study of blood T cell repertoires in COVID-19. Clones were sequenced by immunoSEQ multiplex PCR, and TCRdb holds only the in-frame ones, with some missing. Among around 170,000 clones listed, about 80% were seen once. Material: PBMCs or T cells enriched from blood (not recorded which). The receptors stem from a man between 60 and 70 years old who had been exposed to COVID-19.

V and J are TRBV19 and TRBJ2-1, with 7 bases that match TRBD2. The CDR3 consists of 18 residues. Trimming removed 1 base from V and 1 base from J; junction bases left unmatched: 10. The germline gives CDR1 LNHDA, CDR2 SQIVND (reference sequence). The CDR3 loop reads CASSIVGPGTISYNEQFF. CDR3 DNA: TGTGCCAGTAGTATAGTGGGCCCCGGGACTATATCCTACAATGAGCAGTTCTTC.

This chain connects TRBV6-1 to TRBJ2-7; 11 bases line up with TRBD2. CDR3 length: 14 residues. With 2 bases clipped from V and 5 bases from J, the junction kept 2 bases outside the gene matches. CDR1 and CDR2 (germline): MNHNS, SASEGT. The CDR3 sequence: CASSESTSGNEQYF. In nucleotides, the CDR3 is TGTGCCAGCAGTGAATCGACTAGCGGGAACGAGCAGTACTTC.

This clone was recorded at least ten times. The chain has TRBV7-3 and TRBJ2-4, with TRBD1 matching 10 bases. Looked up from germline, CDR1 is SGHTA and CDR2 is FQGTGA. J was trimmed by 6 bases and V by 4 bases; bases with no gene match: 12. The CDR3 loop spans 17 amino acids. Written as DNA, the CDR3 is TGTGCCAGCAGCTCGCCTCGGGGGACAGGGGATGGAAACATTCAGTACTTC. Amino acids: CASSSPRGTGDGNIQYF.

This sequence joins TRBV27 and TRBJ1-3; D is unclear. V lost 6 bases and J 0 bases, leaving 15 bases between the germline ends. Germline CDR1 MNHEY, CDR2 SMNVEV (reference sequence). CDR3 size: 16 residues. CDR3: CASRGARHSSGNTIYF. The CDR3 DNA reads TGTGCCAGCAGGGGTGCCCGACACAGCTCTGGAAACACCATATATTTT.

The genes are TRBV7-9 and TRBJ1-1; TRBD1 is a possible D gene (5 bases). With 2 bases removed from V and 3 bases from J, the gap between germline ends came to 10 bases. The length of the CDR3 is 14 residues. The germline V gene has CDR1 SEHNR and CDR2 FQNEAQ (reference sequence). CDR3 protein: CASSLRDSDTEAFF. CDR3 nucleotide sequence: TGTGCCAGCAGCTTAAGGGACTCCGACACTGAAGCTTTCTTT.

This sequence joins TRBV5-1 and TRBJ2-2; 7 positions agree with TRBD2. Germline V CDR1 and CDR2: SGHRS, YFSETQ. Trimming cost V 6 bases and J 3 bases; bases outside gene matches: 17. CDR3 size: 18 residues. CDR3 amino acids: CASTQTSLSNWDTGELFF. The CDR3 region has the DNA TGCGCCAGCACCCAGACTAGCTTGTCGAACTGGGACACCGGGGAGCTGTTTTTT.

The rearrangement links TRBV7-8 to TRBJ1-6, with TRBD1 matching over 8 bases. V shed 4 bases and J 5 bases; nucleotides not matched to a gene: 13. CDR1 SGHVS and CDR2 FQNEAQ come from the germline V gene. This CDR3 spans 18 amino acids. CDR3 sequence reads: CASSSSPRTGLNNSPLHF. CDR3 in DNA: TGTGCCAGCAGCTCATCACCAAGGACAGGGCTAAATAATTCACCCCTCCACTTT. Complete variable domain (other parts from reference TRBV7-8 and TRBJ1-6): GAGVSQSPRYKVAKRGQDVALRCDPISGHVSLFWYQQALGQGPEFLTYFQNEAQLDKSGLPSDRFFAERPEGSVSTLKIQRTQQEDSAVYLCASSSSPRTGLNNSPLHFGNGTRLTVT.

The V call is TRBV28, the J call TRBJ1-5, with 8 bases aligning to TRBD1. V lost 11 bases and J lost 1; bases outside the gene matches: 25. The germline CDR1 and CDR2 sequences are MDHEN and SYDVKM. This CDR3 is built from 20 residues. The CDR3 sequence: CAARFPTRLRTGQSNQPQHF. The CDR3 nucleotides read TGTGCCGCAAGATTCCCGACACGTTTAAGGACAGGGCAAAGCAATCAGCCCCAGCATTTT.

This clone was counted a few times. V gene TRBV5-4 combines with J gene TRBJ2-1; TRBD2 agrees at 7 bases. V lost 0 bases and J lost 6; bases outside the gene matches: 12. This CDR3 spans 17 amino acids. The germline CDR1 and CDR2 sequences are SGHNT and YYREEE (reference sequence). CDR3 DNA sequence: TGTGCCAGCAGCTTGGACGGGGTGGGAGGGCGAGGCAATGAGCAGTTCTTC. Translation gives CASSLDGVGGRGNEQFF.

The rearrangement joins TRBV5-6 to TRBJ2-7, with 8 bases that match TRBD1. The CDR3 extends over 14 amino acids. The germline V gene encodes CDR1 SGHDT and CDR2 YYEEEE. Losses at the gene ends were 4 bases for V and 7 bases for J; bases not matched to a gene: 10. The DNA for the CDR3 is TGTGCCAGCAGCGGCCGGGACAGGCGCGGGGAGCAGTACTTC. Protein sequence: CASSGRDRRGEQYF. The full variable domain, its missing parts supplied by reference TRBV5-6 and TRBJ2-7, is DAGVTQSPTHLIKTRGQQVTLRCSPKSGHDTVSWYQQALGQGPQFIFQYYEEEERQRGNFPDRFSGHQFPNYSSELNVNALLLGDSALYLCASSGRDRRGEQYFGPGTRLTVT.

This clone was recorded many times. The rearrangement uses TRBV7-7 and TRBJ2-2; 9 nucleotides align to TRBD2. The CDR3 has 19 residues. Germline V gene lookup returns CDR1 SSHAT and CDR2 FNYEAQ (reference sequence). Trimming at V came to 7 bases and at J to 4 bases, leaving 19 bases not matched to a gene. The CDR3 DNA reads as TGTGCCAGCACCCCCGAACCGGTAGCGGGAGTTTTCACCACCGGGGAGCTGTTTTTT. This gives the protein CASTPEPVAGVFTTGELFF.

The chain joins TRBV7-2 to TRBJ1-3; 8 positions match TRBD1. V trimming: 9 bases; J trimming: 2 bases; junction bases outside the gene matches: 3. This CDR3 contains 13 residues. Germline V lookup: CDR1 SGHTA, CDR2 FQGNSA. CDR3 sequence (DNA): TGTGCCAGTGAGACAGGGGCTGGAAACACCATATATTTT. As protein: CASETGAGNTIYF.

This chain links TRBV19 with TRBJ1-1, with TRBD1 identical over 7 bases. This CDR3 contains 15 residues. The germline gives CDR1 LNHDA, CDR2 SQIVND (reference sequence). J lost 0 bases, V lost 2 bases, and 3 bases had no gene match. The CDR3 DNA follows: TGTGCCAGTAGTATACAGGGGGTCGTGAACACTGAAGCTTTCTTT. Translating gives CASSIQGVVNTEAFF.

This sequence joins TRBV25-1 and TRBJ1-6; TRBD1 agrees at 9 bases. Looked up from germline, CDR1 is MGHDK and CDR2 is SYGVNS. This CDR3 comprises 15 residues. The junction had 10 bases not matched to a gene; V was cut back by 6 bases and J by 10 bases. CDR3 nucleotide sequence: TGTGCCAGCAGCGCCCGGGGACAGGGACCCTCACCCCTCCACTTT. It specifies CASSARGQGPSPLHF.